This TCR beta chain was identified in a study of shared clonotypes between healthy human individuals. Sequenced by immunoSEQ multiplex PCR; TCRdb stores in-frame clones only, minus some. The sample shows over 2 million clones, 80% to 95% of them seen only once. CDR1 is LNHNV, CDR2 YYDKDF, per germline (reference sequence). Trimming cost V 0 bases and J 8 bases, with 16 bases left between them. CDR3 length: 16 amino acids. The TCR originated in a man aged 18 to 29 in good health. Some clones in this sample may be carry-over from other donors' samples. The V gene is TRBV15, the J gene TRBJ1-4, with TRBD1 as a possible D gene (5 bases). Sequencing was done on a sample of naive CD4+ T cells from PBMCs. Subset denoted: CD45RA+ positively selected. The DNA for the CDR3 is TGTGCCACCAGCAGAGATATACTCCTTCGGGGGGAAAAACTGTTTTTT. Translating gives CATSRDILLRGEKLFF.